The table lists the clone carrying this T cell receptor (beta chain) with many counts. Its antigen is still unknown. The sample comes from a study of T cell repertoires in cytomegalovirus infection. As for the study in general: CMV epitopes used comprised recently identified HLA-C-restricted ones and well-studied HLA-B-restricted ones. TCR beta signatures that were public indicated CMV infection and matching HLA type. Whole-study results and caveats: Dominating the ex vivo response were TCR beta clonotypes that were CMV-specific and HLA-C-restricted.

This CDR3 is 15 amino acids long. V was cut by 8 bases and J by 0 bases, with 16 bases left in between. TCRdb re-called the reads through MiXCR, storing one row per CDR3 protein. Here the sample spans about 830,000 distinct CDR3 sequences, around a third being singletons. The sample in question was cultured CD8+ T cells from PBMCs, obtained from culture after CMV antigen stimulation. This receptor was obtained from a human donor in good health (CMV status not recorded). Some clones in this sample may be carry-over from other donors' samples. The chain carries TRBV12-3 or TRBV12-4 and TRBJ1-1, with D possibly TRBD1 on 5 matching bases. The CDR3 bases are TGTGCCAGCGAAGTGGGGGGGGAAATGAACACTGAAGCTTTCTTT. It translates to CASEVGGEMNTEAFF.